The present T cell receptor beta chain was sequenced within a study of graft-versus-host responses after intestinal transplantation. The data were produced by immunoSEQ multiplex PCR, yet TCRdb's version contains in-frame clones alone and is incomplete. Here the sample spans 6,500 to 7,500 clones, roughly 33% being singletons. V lost 5 bases, J lost 4 bases, and 7 bases stayed unmatched. The CDR3 totals 15 residues. Germline CDR1 SGHNT, CDR2 YYREEE (reference sequence). The chain carries TRBV5-4 and TRBJ2-1, with TRBD1 matching over 9 bases. This receptor was identified in a human patient who was an organ donor for intestinal transplantation. The source was alloreactive CD4+ T cells from a mixed lymphocyte reaction culture, collected before transplantation. Subset reported: CFSE-low proliferating T cells sorted from roughly 6-day pre-transplant mixed lymphocyte reaction (GvH or HvG direction). The CDR3 DNA sequence: TGTGCCAGCAGGTCCACAGGGGGCGCTTACAATGAGCAGTTCTTC. Protein sequence: CASRSTGGAYNEQFF.